This T cell receptor (beta chain) emerged from a study of blood T cell repertoires in COVID-19. Germline CDR1 is SGHRS and CDR2 is YFSETQ. The CDR3 loop spans 15 amino acids. Between the trimmed V and J ends, which lost 0 bases and 0 bases, there was a span of 7 bases. TCRdb keeps only in-frame clones here, not all; method: immunoSEQ multiplex PCR. The sample shows fewer than 10,000 clones, about 88% of them seen only once. The TCR sequence derives from a human donor with active COVID-19. The donor label of this sample is uncertain. V usage is TRBV5-1 and J usage is TRBJ1-5, with no clear D. Sequencing was carried out using peripheral blood. The CDR3 loop is CASSLAGVSNQPQHF. The CDR3 DNA reads TGCGCCAGCAGCTTGGCCGGGGTTAGCAATCAGCCCCAGCATTTT.